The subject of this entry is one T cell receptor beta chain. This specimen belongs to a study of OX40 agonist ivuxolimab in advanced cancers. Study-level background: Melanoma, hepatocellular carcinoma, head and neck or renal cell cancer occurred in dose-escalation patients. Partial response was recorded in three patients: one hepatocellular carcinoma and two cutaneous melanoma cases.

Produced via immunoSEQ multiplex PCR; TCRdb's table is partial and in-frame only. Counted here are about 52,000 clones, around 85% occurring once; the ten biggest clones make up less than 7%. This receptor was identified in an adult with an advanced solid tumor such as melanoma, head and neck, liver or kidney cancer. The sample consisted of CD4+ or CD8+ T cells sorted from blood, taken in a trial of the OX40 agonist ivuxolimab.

CDR3 amino acids: CASSPSAGGLTEAFF. The CDR3 nucleotides are TGTGCCAGCAGCCCCTCGGCGGGGGGCTTGACTGAAGCTTTCTTT. The V gene is TRBV7-3, the J gene TRBJ1-1, with D maybe TRBD1 (6 bases). The germline CDR1 and CDR2 sequences are SGHTA and FQGTGA. The ends were cut back, 5 bases at V and 5 bases at J, with 18 bases in the middle. The CDR3 consists of 15 residues.